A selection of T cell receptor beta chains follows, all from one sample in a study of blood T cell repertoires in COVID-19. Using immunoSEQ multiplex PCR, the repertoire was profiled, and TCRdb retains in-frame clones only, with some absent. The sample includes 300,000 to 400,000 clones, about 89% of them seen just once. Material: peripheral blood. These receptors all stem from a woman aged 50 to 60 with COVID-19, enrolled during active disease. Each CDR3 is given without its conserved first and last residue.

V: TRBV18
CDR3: ASSPPGRVTSPLH

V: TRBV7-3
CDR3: ASSPRPSDQETQY

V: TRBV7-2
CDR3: ASSPTRGLAGEQF

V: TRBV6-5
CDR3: ASSPTGFTQY

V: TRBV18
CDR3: ASSPINSPSAGGRETQY

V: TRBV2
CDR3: ASSGGTKGYT

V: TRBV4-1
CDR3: ASSQAGTGLLVGYT

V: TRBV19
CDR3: ASSHHRVGSNQPQH

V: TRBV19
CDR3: ASDPRGVMNTEAF

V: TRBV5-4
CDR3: ASSFRTSGRYEQY

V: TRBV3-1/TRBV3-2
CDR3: ASSQVPGLAGPYEQY

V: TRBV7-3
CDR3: ASSLMVADYNEQF